Below are 23 T cell receptor beta chains sequenced from a single sample in a study of CD8 T cells in ankylosing spondylitis. TCRdb re-called the 5' RACE reads with MiXCR, one entry per CDR3 protein. The sample includes some 330,000 distinct CDR3 sequences, under 8.5% of them seen just once. Study observations and caveats: Seemingly characteristic of ankylosing spondylitis blood was a TCR beta motif consisting of eight highly homologous variants.

These receptors' targets are unknown. Sequencing was carried out using blood, either unsorted or a sorted T cell fraction (not recorded which). These receptor sequences come from a male donor with ankylosing spondylitis.

Ten or more counts support this clonotype. V is TRBV6-1 and J is TRBJ1-1; D not certain. Germline V gene lookup returns CDR1 MNHNS and CDR2 SASEGT. CDR3 size: 14 residues. V shed 7 bases and J shed 0 bases, with 12 bases lying between them. CDR3 in amino acids: CASTRGILNTEAFF. The CDR3 nucleotides read TGTGCCAGCACCCGAGGAATCTTGAACACTGAAGCTTTCTTT.

This clonotype was seen a handful of times. The gene calls are TRBV25-1 and TRBJ2-2; maybe TRBD1 (5 bases). The CDR3 loop spans 17 amino acids. Trimming stripped 2 bases from V and 2 bases from J, with 15 bases between. Germline CDR1 and CDR2: MGHDK and SYGVNS. The CDR3 DNA is TGTGCCAGCAGTGAAAATTTTAGACAGAGAAACACCGGGGAGCTGTTTTTT. Translation: CASSENFRQRNTGELFF.

This clonotype was observed many times. The rearrangement joins TRBV14 to TRBJ1-2, with D maybe TRBD1 (5 bases). The CDR3 is 15 residues long. Per the germline V gene, CDR1 is SGHDN and CDR2 is FVKESK. V was trimmed by 0 bases and J by 7 bases, leaving 15 bases between them. The CDR3 DNA reads as TGTGCCAGCAGCCAAGATTTAGGGGCGCGGAGTGGCTACACCTTC. It encodes CASSQDLGARSGYTF.

This clonotype appeared a few times. The rearrangement links TRBV7-2 to TRBJ2-7, with D possibly matching TRBD2 (5 bases). The CDR3 is made up of 16 amino acids. The V gene lost 1 base and the J gene lost 0 bases, with 13 bases spanning the gap. CDR1 and CDR2 (germline): SGHTA, FQGNSA. The CDR3 DNA is TGTGCCAGCAGCTTAGGGGGTTTGGGGAGCTCCTACGAGCAGTACTTC. This translates into CASSLGGLGSSYEQYF.

The chain has TRBV27 and TRBJ2-5; D uncertain. Germline loops: CDR1 MNHEY, CDR2 SMNVEV (reference sequence). V lost 8 bases, J lost 5 bases, and 6 bases lay in between. This CDR3 comprises 10 residues. The CDR3 nucleotides are TGTGCCAGCCGTCCGGAGACCCAGTACTTC. Translation: CASRPETQYF.

This clonotype has a handful of counts. This rearrangement joins TRBV18 to TRBJ2-5; 7 bases agree with TRBD1. V shed 1 base, J shed 3 bases, and the junction held 8 bases outside the gene matches. The CDR3 consists of 16 residues. Germline-derived CDR1 and CDR2 are KGHSH and LQKENI. CDR3 nucleotides: TGTGCCAGCTCACCACGTAGACAGGGAGCAGAAGAGACCCAGTACTTC. Its translation: CASSPRRQGAEETQYF. The full variable domain, its missing parts supplied by reference TRBV18 and TRBJ2-5, is NAGVMQNPRHLVRRRGQEARLRCSPMKGHSHVYWYRQLPEEGLKFMVYLQKENIIDESGMPKERFSAEFPKEGPSILRIQQVVRGDSAAYFCASSPRRQGAEETQYFGPGTRLLVL.

This clonotype was seen only a few times. V gene TRBV27 combines with J gene TRBJ2-7; a possible D gene is TRBD1 (5 bases). Trimming pared 6 bases from V and 11 bases from J, leaving 17 bases between. The CDR3 has 12 residues. Germline V gene sequence: CDR1 MNHEY, CDR2 SMNVEV (reference sequence). The CDR3 sequence: CASSFRQGEEYF. The DNA for the CDR3 is TGTGCCAGCAGCTTCAGGCAGGGTGAGGAGTACTTC.

J is TRBJ1-2 and V is TRBV2; weak D call: TRBD1 (5 bases). With 8 bases removed from V and 1 base from J, the gap between germline ends came to 17 bases. CDR1 is SNHLY, CDR2 FYNNEI, per germline. This CDR3 contains 15 residues. The CDR3 DNA sequence: TGTGCCAGCTCCGAACAGGTTATATTTAACTATGGCTACACCTTC. Its protein product is CASSEQVIFNYGYTF.

This chain links TRBV7-9 with TRBJ2-7; TRBD2 agrees at 10 bases. Unmatched junction bases numbered 5, after V lost 1 base and J lost 5 bases. Per the germline V gene, CDR1 is SEHNR and CDR2 is FQNEAQ (reference sequence). The CDR3 length is 15 residues. The CDR3 reads CASSLELAGVDEQYF. In DNA form, the CDR3 reads TGTGCCAGCAGCTTAGAGCTAGCGGGAGTGGACGAGCAGTACTTC.

The chain couples TRBV19 to TRBJ1-2; no clear D. CDR1 LNHDA and CDR2 SQIVND come from the germline V gene (reference sequence). V was clipped by 7 bases and J by 4 bases, with 16 bases between them. The CDR3 spans 14 residues. CDR3 DNA: TGTGCCAGTAATCACCCCCCGTGGATCTATGGCTACACCTTC. Translating gives CASNHPPWIYGYTF.

The chain recombines TRBV20-1 with TRBJ2-7; 9 positions match TRBD1. V was clipped by 3 bases and J by 0 bases; unmatched bases: 6. Germline-derived CDR1 and CDR2 are DFQATT and SNEGSKA (reference sequence). The CDR3 has 15 residues. CDR3 coding DNA: TGCAGTGCTAGTCACAGGGGGCAGAGCTCCTACGAGCAGTACTTC. Protein: CSASHRGQSSYEQYF.

The chain uses TRBV29-1 and TRBJ2-5, with D hard to call. This CDR3 contains 13 residues. V was trimmed by 4 bases and J by 5 bases, leaving 14 bases between them. Germline CDR1 and CDR2: SQVTM and ANQGSEA. Here the CDR3 DNA reads TGCAGCGTTGCAGTGGCTAGTTTCGAGACCCAGTACTTC. Residues: CSVAVASFETQYF.

The V and J genes are TRBV27 and TRBJ2-3; TRBD2 is a possible D gene (6 bases). Germline loops: CDR1 MNHEY, CDR2 SMNVEV (reference sequence). Trimming pared 3 bases from V and 6 bases from J, leaving 16 bases between. The CDR3 loop spans 15 amino acids. CDR3 in DNA: TGTGCCAGCAGTTTCCGACAACTAGCACAGGATACGCAGTATTTT. The encoded protein is CASSFRQLAQDTQYF.

This clonotype showed up many times. The chain links TRBV13 to TRBJ2-5; TRBD2 agrees at 14 bases. The length of the CDR3 is 15 residues. In germline, CDR1 is PRHDT, CDR2 FYEKMQ (reference sequence). The ends lost 3 bases at V and 4 bases at J; junction bases unmatched: 1. For the CDR3, the DNA is TGTGCCAGCAGCTTCGGACTAGCGGGAGGAGAGACCCAGTACTTC. Its translation is CASSFGLAGGETQYF.

The rearrangement joins TRBV20-1 to TRBJ2-7; D is undetermined. The CDR3 runs 13 residues. The germline V and J ends were trimmed by 4 bases and 0 bases, with 10 bases remaining between them. The V gene's germline CDR1 is DFQATT and CDR2 SNEGSKA (reference sequence). CDR3: CSAMAENSYEQYF. Written as DNA, the CDR3 is TGCAGTGCTATGGCTGAAAACTCCTACGAGCAGTACTTC.

The chain uses TRBV7-9 and TRBJ1-4; D not resolved. V lost 5 bases to trimming and J lost 4 bases, with 2 bases between them. This CDR3 contains 11 residues. Germline loops: CDR1 SEHNR, CDR2 FQNEAQ (reference sequence). The chain's CDR3 is CASSHNEKLFF. CDR3 DNA sequence: TGTGCCAGCAGCCATAATGAAAAACTGTTTTTT.

The chain couples TRBV9 to TRBJ2-6; 9 bases map to TRBD2. CDR3 length equals 19 residues. The trim removed 1 base at V and 3 bases at J, leaving 11 bases unmatched. CDR1 and CDR2 (germline): SGDLS, YYNGEE. The CDR3 loop is CASSVQSLAGGRGANVLTF. In DNA form, the CDR3 reads TGTGCCAGCAGCGTACAATCCTTGGCGGGAGGGCGTGGGGCCAACGTCCTGACTTTC.

The chain links TRBV5-1 to TRBJ2-2; tentative D call: TRBD2 (5 bases). Trimming stripped 4 bases from V and 1 base from J, with 11 bases between. The germline V gene encodes CDR1 SGHRS and CDR2 YFSETQ. This CDR3 is 15 amino acids long. CDR3 loop: CASSLSRENTGELFF. In DNA, the CDR3 is TGCGCCAGCAGCCTCTCCCGGGAGAACACCGGGGAGCTGTTTTTT.

Only a few counts were recorded for this clonotype. The chain is built from TRBV4-3 and TRBJ2-7; perhaps D is TRBD1 or TRBD2 (5 bases each). This CDR3 spans 13 amino acids. Trimming shortened V by 3 bases and J by 4 bases, and 10 bases separated the two germline ends. CDR1 LGHNA and CDR2 YSLEER come from the germline V gene. The CDR3 protein is CASSHAGRYEQYF. CDR3 DNA: TGCGCCAGCAGCCACGCAGGGAGATACGAGCAGTACTTC.

For the CDR3, the DNA is TGTGCCAGCAGTCTCTGGACGGAAGAAGAGACCCAGTACTTC. Amino acids: CASSLWTEEETQYF. This chain links TRBV12-3 or TRBV12-4 with TRBJ2-5; D not certain. Trimming took off 5 bases at V and 3 bases at J, with 13 bases between the two ends. The CDR3 runs 14 residues.

The chain uses TRBV9 and TRBJ2-5, with D perhaps being TRBD1 or TRBD2 (5 bases each). Trimming removed 4 bases at V and 10 bases at J, with 26 bases between. The germline V gene has CDR1 SGDLS and CDR2 YYNGEE. This CDR3 spans 16 amino acids. The CDR3 protein is CASSPFLGPRLFDQYF. In DNA, the CDR3 is TGTGCCAGCAGCCCCTTCCTGGGACCCCGGTTATTCGACCAGTACTTC.

This clonotype was counted a few times. This rearrangement joins TRBV6-2 or TRBV6-3 to TRBJ1-1; 7 nucleotides line up with TRBD1. The germline V gene encodes CDR1 MNHEY and CDR2 SVGEGT. CDR3 size: 16 residues. V shed 5 bases and J 1 base; nucleotides not matched to a gene: 10. The CDR3: CASSRQGTFTNTEAFF. As DNA, the CDR3 is TGTGCCAGCAGTAGACAGGGAACCTTCACGAACACTGAAGCTTTCTTT.

This clonotype was picked up many times. The chain couples TRBV12-3 or TRBV12-4 to TRBJ1-3; D unclear. The length of the CDR3 is 15 residues. The V end was cut by 8 bases, the J end by 3 bases, with 17 bases between. CDR3 nucleotides: TGTGCCAGCCTCAGTTTTTGGGGTTATGGAAACACCATATATTTT. This encodes CASLSFWGYGNTIYF.